These T cell receptor beta chains were read from a single sample in a study of early T cells in non-severe SARS-CoV-2 infection. From the 5' RACE reads, TCRdb called clonotypes with MiXCR, one entry per CDR3 protein. The sample yields under 50,000 distinct CDR3 sequences, roughly 5.9% seen once. Sequencing was carried out using whole blood. The receptor source for this set is an adult who was a healthcare worker with PCR-confirmed SARS-CoV-2 infection or an uninfected control (not recorded which). CDR3s include the opening cysteine and the closing phenylalanine or tryptophan. D genes are given only for firm matches. For some rows the clone size is stated as once, few or many, or as a class when expanded; others skip it.

D	J	V	size	CDR3	DNA
.	TRBJ2-3	TRBV29-1	many	CSVRLSESTDTQYF	TGCAGCGTCAGACTATCCGAGAGCACAGATACGCAGTATTTT
TRBD1	TRBJ1-1	TRBV7-2	many	CASNFRLGQGLEAFF	TGTGCCAGCAACTTCCGGCTGGGACAGGGTCTTGAAGCTTTCTTT
TRBD2	TRBJ2-1	TRBV7-2	few	CASSLTSGGPIEQFF	TGTGCCAGCAGCTTGACTAGCGGGGGCCCTATCGAGCAGTTCTTC
.	TRBJ1-2	TRBV6-5	many	CASSPDITRSNYGYTF	TGTGCCAGCAGCCCGGACATAACCCGTTCTAACTATGGCTACACCTTC
.	TRBJ2-3	TRBV20-1	many	CSSKAAKTDTQYF	TGCAGCTCGAAGGCCGCAAAAACAGATACGCAGTATTTT
.	TRBJ2-7	TRBV7-9	.	CASSKAEGAEEQYF	TGTGCCAGCAGCAAGGCGGAGGGGGCAGAAGAGCAGTACTTC
.	TRBJ1-3	TRBV7-9	few	CASSPGNTIYF	TGTGCCAGCAGCCCCGGCAACACCATATATTTT
.	TRBJ1-2	TRBV29-1	.	CSVADLSYTF	TGCAGCGTTGCCGACCTTAGCTACACCTTC
TRBD2	TRBJ2-1	TRBV20-1	few	CSATRPAGGTYNEQFF	TGCAGTGCCACAAGGCCAGCGGGAGGTACCTACAATGAGCAGTTCTTC
.	TRBJ1-1	TRBV10-2	few	CASSRYGVGTEAFF	TGCGCCAGCTCCCGTTACGGGGTCGGCACTGAAGCTTTCTTT
.	TRBJ1-2	TRBV10-2	many	CASSATLNYGYTF	TGCGCCAGCAGTGCCACATTAAACTATGGCTACACCTTC
.	TRBJ1-2	TRBV6-2/TRBV6-3	.	CASSSKIYGYTF	TGTGCCAGCAGTTCAAAAATCTATGGCTACACCTTC
.	TRBJ2-2	TRBV9	many	CASSVGLANTGELFF	TGTGCCAGCAGCGTAGGACTAGCGAACACCGGGGAGCTGTTTTTT
.	TRBJ2-7	TRBV29-1	medium-sized	CSARTAYSTYEQYF	TGCAGCGCACGGACAGCTTACTCAACCTACGAGCAGTACTTC
.	TRBJ2-4	TRBV9	.	CASSAGDGKNIQYF	TGTGCCAGCAGCGCGGGAGACGGCAAAAACATTCAGTACTTC
TRBD1	TRBJ1-1	TRBV20-1	many	CSAKQGVEHKAFF	TGCAGTGCTAAACAGGGGGTAGAACATAAAGCTTTCTTT
.	TRBJ1-2	TRBV19	many	CASRGIGTGNYGYTF	TGTGCCAGTAGGGGCATCGGAACAGGGAACTATGGCTACACCTTC
TRBD2	TRBJ2-7	TRBV18	.	CASSSAGLAGGEQYF	TGTGCCAGCTCATCCGCGGGACTAGCGGGAGGTGAGCAGTACTTC
.	TRBJ2-3	TRBV5-1	many	CASSWDIDTQYF	TGCGCCAGCAGCTGGGATATAGATACGCAGTATTTT
.	TRBJ2-7	TRBV7-2	many	CASSQENSYEQYF	TGTGCCAGCAGCCAGGAAAATTCCTACGAGCAGTACTTC
.	TRBJ2-6	TRBV5-6	.	CASSIPELGANVLTF	TGTGCCAGCAGCATTCCGGAGCTGGGGGCCAACGTCCTGACTTTC
.	TRBJ2-6	TRBV7-9	many	CASSLQFGANVLTF	TGTGCCAGCAGTCTCCAATTCGGGGCCAACGTCCTGACTTTC
.	TRBJ2-7	TRBV28	.	CANSSSYEQYF	TGTGCCAACAGTTCCTCATACGAGCAGTACTTC
.	TRBJ2-5	TRBV12-3/TRBV12-4	few	CASSLAGRQETQYF	TGTGCCAGCAGTTTAGCGGGACGGCAAGAGACCCAGTACTTC
.	TRBJ2-7	TRBV29-1	many	CSVGTAYEQYF	TGCAGCGTTGGGACAGCGTACGAGCAGTACTTC
TRBD2	TRBJ2-1	TRBV7-2	many	CASSSRTSGRFF	TGTGCCAGCAGCTCTCGGACTAGCGGGAGATTCTTC
.	TRBJ1-6	TRBV5-1	few	CASSLDALSSPLHF	TGCGCCAGCAGCTTGGATGCCCTGAGTTCACCCCTCCACTTT
TRBD2	TRBJ2-2	TRBV27	many	CASSRPGGWTGELFF	TGTGCCAGCTCACGGCCGGGAGGTTGGACCGGGGAGCTGTTTTTT
.	TRBJ1-3	TRBV9	.	CASSGSGNTIYF	TGTGCCAGCAGTGGCTCCGGAAACACCATATATTTT
.	TRBJ1-6	TRBV10-3	many	CAISEGSREIMAPLHF	TGTGCCATCAGTGAGGGCAGCAGGGAAATTATGGCTCCCCTCCACTTT
.	TRBJ2-6	TRBV5-6	many	CASSLPALSGANVLTF	TGTGCCAGCAGCTTGCCCGCCCTCTCTGGGGCCAACGTCCTGACTTTC
.	TRBJ1-5	TRBV18	many	CASSPDSNQPQHF	TGTGCCAGCTCACCAGATAGCAATCAGCCCCAGCATTTT
TRBD2	TRBJ2-3	TRBV4-3	few	CASSQEGTSADTQYF	TGCGCCAGCAGCCAAGAAGGGACTAGTGCAGATACGCAGTATTTT
TRBD2	TRBJ2-5	TRBV20-1	many	CSARVDSGRGGTQYF	TGCAGTGCTAGAGTAGATAGCGGGAGGGGGGGGACCCAGTACTTC
.	TRBJ1-5	TRBV2	many	CASSGRGGEDQPQHF	TGTGCCAGCTCAGGTAGGGGAGGGGAAGATCAGCCCCAGCATTTT
TRBD2	TRBJ2-7	TRBV6-5	many	CASSYGTSGSYEQYF	TGTGCCAGCAGTTACGGGACTAGCGGGAGCTACGAGCAGTACTTC
TRBD1	TRBJ2-2	TRBV27	many	CASSQGGQGGTGELFF	TGTGCCAGCAGCCAAGGTGGACAGGGAGGTACCGGGGAGCTGTTTTTT
.	TRBJ2-7	TRBV7-2	many	CASSFAQSYEQYF	TGTGCCAGCAGCTTCGCCCAGTCCTACGAGCAGTACTTC
.	TRBJ2-1	TRBV5-5	few	CASSSRRGYNEQFF	TGTGCCAGCAGCTCGAGGCGAGGCTACAATGAGCAGTTCTTC
TRBD1	TRBJ1-2	TRBV5-6	.	CASSLVDRVNYGYTF	TGTGCCAGCAGCTTGGTCGACAGGGTGAACTATGGCTACACCTTC
.	TRBJ1-1	TRBV11-2	.	CASSFWQSNTEAFF	TGTGCCAGCAGCTTCTGGCAGTCGAACACTGAAGCTTTCTTT
TRBD1	TRBJ1-3	TRBV5-4	many	CASSLQGGFSGNTIYF	TGTGCCAGCAGCCTACAGGGGGGATTCTCTGGAAACACCATATATTTT
.	TRBJ2-7	TRBV6-1	many	CASKGQIYEQYF	TGTGCCAGCAAAGGACAGATCTACGAGCAGTACTTC
.	TRBJ1-1	TRBV12-3/TRBV12-4	.	CATMTVLRAFF	TGTGCCACAATGACCGTCCTAAGGGCTTTCTTT
.	TRBJ1-1	TRBV6-6	.	CASSPRMTGNTEAFF	TGTGCCAGCAGCCCGAGGATGACAGGGAACACTGAAGCTTTCTTT
.	TRBJ1-4	TRBV25-1	many	CASSPKGATNEKLFF	TGTGCCAGCAGTCCTAAGGGGGCAACTAATGAAAAACTGTTTTTT
.	TRBJ2-7	TRBV12-3/TRBV12-4	.	CASSLYRGEQYF	TGTGCCAGCAGTCTCTATAGGGGGGAGCAGTACTTC
TRBD1	TRBJ2-7	TRBV27	many	CASSVGQVLDEQYF	TGTGCCAGCAGTGTGGGACAGGTCCTCGACGAGCAGTACTTC
.	TRBJ2-7	TRBV12-3/TRBV12-4	many	CASSLGWPQGRGYEQYF	TGTGCCAGCAGTTTAGGGTGGCCCCAGGGACGAGGCTACGAGCAGTACTTC